This TCR beta chain was found in a study of cytomegalovirus exposure and HLA in healthy donors. Points from the study as a whole: 164 TCR beta chains were listed as cytomegalovirus-associated. It has been reported that TCR beta sequences accurately predicted the HLA-A and HLA-B alleles of most subjects. Later, an analysis found that common viral pathogens appeared to be linked with several of the most significant clusters. An assumption of roughly uniform sequencing depth across donors underlay the presence/absence analyses.

Amplification used 60 Vbeta primers and 13 Jbeta primers. Method: immunoSEQ multiplex PCR; TCRdb's copy keeps in-frame clones and lacks some. The sample contains about 140,000 clones, 65% to 70% of which appear only once. Notes on this clone: The antigen is undetermined.

The CDR3 runs 14 residues. The V end lost 5 bases, the J end lost 0 bases, and 10 bases lay between the germline ends. Per germline, CDR1 SGHVS and CDR2 FQNEAQ. This receptor was obtained from a human donor in good health. The sample comprised PBMCs. This sequence joins TRBV7-8 and TRBJ2-5; D may be TRBD1 (6 bases). This CDR3 reads CASSPRQDQETQYF. In DNA form, the CDR3 reads TGTGCCAGCAGCCCGCGACAGGACCAAGAGACCCAGTACTTC.